This T cell receptor (beta chain) was recovered during a study of T cell repertoires in cytomegalovirus infection (dated by TCRdb to between 2019 and 2020). Looking at the study overall: Donor HLA type was relevant to the analysis, because carriage of CMV infection together with the matching HLA type was indicated by public TCR beta signatures.

V and J lose 7 bases and 4 bases, and a span of 25 bases separates them. CDR3 length: 17 amino acids, cysteine to phenylalanine. The retained sequence is limited to the CDR3, 51 bases, with the frame set at the first base. Sequences SEHNR (CDR1) and FQNEAQ (CDR2) are obtained from the germline V gene (reference sequence). What the research found in general, with its limitations: The ex vivo response was dominated by HLA-C-restricted CMV-specific TCR beta clonotypes, which also provided the single most frequent clonotype in two of eight donors. In both this cohort and an independent cohort of under 450 donors, the cumulative frequency of public TCR beta family members distinguished carriers of CMV infection plus the relevant HLA type.

For sequencing, an Illumina HiSeq 1500 was employed. Clones were called with MiXCR by TCRdb after fastp trimmed the public reads at Q25, and only in-frame beta chains were retained. Each CDR3 protein gets just one entry, which takes the most common genes and DNA from the rows behind it. A total of 200,000 to 250,000 distinct CDR3 sequences appear in this sample, approximately 7% of them only once. The ten largest clones add up to around 6.5% of the sample. This clonotype was seen at least ten times. This clone's antigen is unknown. Base qualities are not at hand, and no much larger clone is one base apart.

The chain employs TRBV7-9 and TRBJ2-5; a tentative D call is TRBD1 (5 bases match). The source material was PBMCs. This clonotype was sampled from a human donor in good health (CMV status not recorded). Some clones in this sample may be carry-over from other donors' samples. This receptor has the CDR3 CASTPISPTRAGETQYF. The bases are TGTGCCAGCACTCCCATCTCACCAACCAGGGCCGGAGAGACCCAGTACTTC.